A selection of T cell receptor beta chains follows, all from one sample in a study of vaccination and CD4 T cells after COVID-19. Via MiXCR, TCRdb re-called the PCR reads, giving one row per CDR3 protein. The profile covers roughly 13,000 distinct CDR3 sequences, with approximately 58% appearing a single time and 14% taken by the ten largest. Antigens of these TCRs are unknown. Sequencing was carried out using CD4+ T cells from blood, cultured in vitro. The receptors shown here come from a human donor who had recovered from COVID-19. Each CDR3 is given without its conserved first and last residue. The order of the fields is V gene, J gene, clone size, CDR3 length, CDR3 protein. Not all rows give a size; the values are once, few, many and, for expanded clones, a class.

V gene: TRBV27; J gene: TRBJ1-6; clone size: large; CDR3 length: 12; CDR3 protein: ASRRRLINSPLH
V gene: TRBV7-2; J gene: TRBJ1-2; clone size: -; CDR3 length: 14; CDR3 protein: ASSRQAGDEVYGYT
V gene: TRBV2; J gene: TRBJ2-3; clone size: -; CDR3 length: 14; CDR3 protein: ASSVIAGGGPDTQY
V gene: TRBV20-1; J gene: TRBJ2-3; clone size: -; CDR3 length: 13; CDR3 protein: SASLREGGTDTQY
V gene: TRBV20-1; J gene: TRBJ2-7; clone size: -; CDR3 length: 11; CDR3 protein: SADGGGAYEQY
V gene: TRBV6-2/TRBV6-3; J gene: TRBJ1-4; clone size: few; CDR3 length: 11; CDR3 protein: ASSYPSSEKLF
V gene: TRBV5-1; J gene: TRBJ2-6; clone size: -; CDR3 length: 14; CDR3 protein: ASSVGPETGANVLT
V gene: TRBV20-1; J gene: TRBJ1-5; clone size: few; CDR3 length: 10; CDR3 protein: SARGADRGQH
V gene: TRBV6-5; J gene: TRBJ1-5; clone size: -; CDR3 length: 13; CDR3 protein: ASSSATGYNQPQH
V gene: TRBV2; J gene: TRBJ1-1; clone size: -; CDR3 length: 13; CDR3 protein: ASSEGQGAGAEAF
V gene: TRBV20-1; J gene: TRBJ1-2; clone size: few; CDR3 length: 12; CDR3 protein: SASPDRGTYGYT
V gene: TRBV5-4; J gene: TRBJ2-7; clone size: once; CDR3 length: 14; CDR3 protein: ASSLAGAGAFYEQY
V gene: TRBV20-1; J gene: TRBJ2-7; clone size: -; CDR3 length: 10; CDR3 protein: SASLAGYEQY
V gene: TRBV18; J gene: TRBJ1-2; clone size: -; CDR3 length: 11; CDR3 protein: ASSPRDRVGYT
V gene: TRBV7-3; J gene: TRBJ2-7; clone size: once; CDR3 length: 11; CDR3 protein: ASSPTSSYEQY
V gene: TRBV19; J gene: TRBJ2-7; clone size: few; CDR3 length: 9; CDR3 protein: ASGTGSEQY
V gene: TRBV7-9; J gene: TRBJ1-6; clone size: -; CDR3 length: 16; CDR3 protein: ASASRKGQSSYNSPLH
V gene: TRBV27; J gene: TRBJ1-5; clone size: -; CDR3 length: 13; CDR3 protein: ASSPQATPNQPQH
V gene: TRBV18; J gene: TRBJ1-1; clone size: -; CDR3 length: 11; CDR3 protein: ASSPARDSVAF
V gene: TRBV7-9; J gene: TRBJ1-5; clone size: -; CDR3 length: 13; CDR3 protein: ASSPQQGSNQPQH
V gene: TRBV2; J gene: TRBJ1-5; clone size: few; CDR3 length: 15; CDR3 protein: ASSEAPAGTGLGSQH
V gene: TRBV21-1; J gene: TRBJ2-7; clone size: -; CDR3 length: 10; CDR3 protein: ASSKVRTRKY
V gene: TRBV29-1; J gene: TRBJ1-2; clone size: -; CDR3 length: 10; CDR3 protein: SVAGQGRGYT
V gene: TRBV24-1; J gene: TRBJ2-5; clone size: -; CDR3 length: 14; CDR3 protein: ATSTHFDRGGETQY
V gene: TRBV6-1; J gene: TRBJ1-1; clone size: -; CDR3 length: 11; CDR3 protein: ASSTVRGAEAF
V gene: TRBV7-8; J gene: TRBJ1-4; clone size: -; CDR3 length: 12; CDR3 protein: ASSLGSDRGSPF
V gene: TRBV28; J gene: TRBJ2-1; clone size: -; CDR3 length: 13; CDR3 protein: ASSHGQAYYNEQF
V gene: TRBV20-1; J gene: TRBJ2-1; clone size: -; CDR3 length: 10; CDR3 protein: SAPKAGNEQF
V gene: TRBV6-2/TRBV6-3; J gene: TRBJ2-1; clone size: once; CDR3 length: 16; CDR3 protein: ASSRSGSLSLRYNEQF
V gene: TRBV9; J gene: TRBJ2-2; clone size: few; CDR3 length: 13; CDR3 protein: ASSLRWGQVGELF
V gene: TRBV24-1; J gene: TRBJ2-1; clone size: -; CDR3 length: 12; CDR3 protein: APVWGPHNNEQF
V gene: TRBV10-3; J gene: TRBJ1-2; clone size: few; CDR3 length: 14; CDR3 protein: AISELRDRVAGGYT
V gene: TRBV5-1; J gene: TRBJ2-7; clone size: -; CDR3 length: 13; CDR3 protein: ASSLDYRSEGEQY
V gene: TRBV28; J gene: TRBJ2-5; clone size: -; CDR3 length: 13; CDR3 protein: ASGYRTGIQETQY
V gene: TRBV20-1; J gene: TRBJ1-1; clone size: -; CDR3 length: 12; CDR3 protein: SARSGQLNTEAF
V gene: TRBV15; J gene: TRBJ2-2; clone size: -; CDR3 length: 11; CDR3 protein: ATSREYTGELF
V gene: TRBV20-1; J gene: TRBJ1-6; clone size: few; CDR3 length: 13; CDR3 protein: SARDRAGVNSPLH
V gene: TRBV12-3/TRBV12-4; J gene: TRBJ1-5; clone size: -; CDR3 length: 13; CDR3 protein: ASSFSGQLNQPQH
V gene: TRBV6-1; J gene: TRBJ2-7; clone size: few; CDR3 length: 13; CDR3 protein: ASRTGTSGSYEQY
V gene: TRBV19; J gene: TRBJ1-1; clone size: few; CDR3 length: 14; CDR3 protein: ASSIGGGGMNTEAF
V gene: TRBV20-1; J gene: TRBJ2-2; clone size: -; CDR3 length: 14; CDR3 protein: SARDPGLGGTGELF
V gene: TRBV7-8; J gene: TRBJ1-5; clone size: -; CDR3 length: 13; CDR3 protein: ASSLSGQVAQPQH
V gene: TRBV7-2; J gene: TRBJ2-5; clone size: -; CDR3 length: 11; CDR3 protein: ASIYTGLETQY
V gene: TRBV28; J gene: TRBJ2-1; clone size: -; CDR3 length: 16; CDR3 protein: ASRSPAWREVSNNEQF
V gene: TRBV27; J gene: TRBJ2-3; clone size: few; CDR3 length: 12; CDR3 protein: ASSLGDGADTQY
V gene: TRBV20-1; J gene: TRBJ2-1; clone size: -; CDR3 length: 10; CDR3 protein: SASVQGNEQF
V gene: TRBV7-2; J gene: TRBJ1-1; clone size: -; CDR3 length: 11; CDR3 protein: ASRRQPNTEAF
V gene: TRBV27; J gene: TRBJ2-5; clone size: -; CDR3 length: 13; CDR3 protein: ASSSTGDVRETQY
V gene: TRBV20-1; J gene: TRBJ2-3; clone size: -; CDR3 length: 13; CDR3 protein: SARVVLAGTDTQY
V gene: TRBV20-1; J gene: TRBJ2-7; clone size: -; CDR3 length: 10; CDR3 protein: SAKRNSYEQY
V gene: TRBV20-1; J gene: TRBJ2-7; clone size: few; CDR3 length: 12; CDR3 protein: SAPQGLAGFEQY